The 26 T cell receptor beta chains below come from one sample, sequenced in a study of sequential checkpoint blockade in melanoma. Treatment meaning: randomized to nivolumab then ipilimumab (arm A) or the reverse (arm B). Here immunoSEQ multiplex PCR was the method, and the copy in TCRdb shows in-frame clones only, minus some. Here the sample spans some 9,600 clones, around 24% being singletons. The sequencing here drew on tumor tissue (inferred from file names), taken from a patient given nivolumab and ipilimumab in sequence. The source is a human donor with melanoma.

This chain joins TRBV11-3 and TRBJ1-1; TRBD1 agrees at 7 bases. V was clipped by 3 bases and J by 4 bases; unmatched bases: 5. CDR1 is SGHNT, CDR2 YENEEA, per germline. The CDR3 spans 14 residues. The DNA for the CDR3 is TGTGCCAGCAGCTTGGGGGACAGACTCACTGAAGCTTTCTTT. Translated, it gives CASSLGDRLTEAFF.

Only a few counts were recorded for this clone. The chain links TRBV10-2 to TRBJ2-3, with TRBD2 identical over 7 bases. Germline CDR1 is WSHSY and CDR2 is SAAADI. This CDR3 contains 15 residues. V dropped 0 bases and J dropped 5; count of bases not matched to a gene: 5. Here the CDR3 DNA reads TGCGCCAGCAGTGAGTCGGGGGAGGGGAGAGATACGCAGTATTTT. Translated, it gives CASSESGEGRDTQYF.

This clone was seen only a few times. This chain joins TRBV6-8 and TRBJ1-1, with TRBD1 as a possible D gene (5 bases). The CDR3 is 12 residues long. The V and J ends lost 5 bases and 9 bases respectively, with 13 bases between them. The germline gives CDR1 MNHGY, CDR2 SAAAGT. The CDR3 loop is CASSQAGRKAFF. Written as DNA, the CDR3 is TGTGCCAGCAGTCAGGCAGGGAGGAAAGCTTTCTTT.

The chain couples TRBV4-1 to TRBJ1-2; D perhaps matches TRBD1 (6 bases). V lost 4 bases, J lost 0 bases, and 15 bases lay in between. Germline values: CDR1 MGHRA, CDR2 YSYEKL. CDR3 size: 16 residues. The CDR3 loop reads CASSPSTGTSNYGYTF. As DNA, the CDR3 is TGCGCCAGCAGCCCTTCGACAGGAACCTCTAACTATGGCTACACCTTC.

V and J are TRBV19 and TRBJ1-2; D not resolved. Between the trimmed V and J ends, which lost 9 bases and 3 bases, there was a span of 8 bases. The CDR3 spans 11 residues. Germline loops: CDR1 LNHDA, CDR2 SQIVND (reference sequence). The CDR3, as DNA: TGTGCCAGAAGAAGTGACTATGGCTACACCTTC. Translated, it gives CARRSDYGYTF.

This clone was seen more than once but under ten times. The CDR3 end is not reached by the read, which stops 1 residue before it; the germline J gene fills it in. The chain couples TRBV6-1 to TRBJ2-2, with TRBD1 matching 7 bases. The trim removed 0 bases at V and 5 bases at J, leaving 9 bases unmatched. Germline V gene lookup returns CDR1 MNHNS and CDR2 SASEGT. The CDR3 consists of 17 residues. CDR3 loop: CASSEALVYRGTGELFF. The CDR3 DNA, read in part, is TGTGCCAGCAGTGAAGCGCTAGTATACAGGGGTACCGGGGAGCTGTTT.

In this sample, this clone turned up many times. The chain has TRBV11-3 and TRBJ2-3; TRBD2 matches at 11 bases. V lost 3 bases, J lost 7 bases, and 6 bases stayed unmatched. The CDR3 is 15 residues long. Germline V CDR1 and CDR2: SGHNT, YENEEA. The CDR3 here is CASSLKTSGDYTQYF. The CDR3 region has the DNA TGTGCCAGCAGCTTGAAGACTAGCGGGGATTATACGCAGTATTTT.

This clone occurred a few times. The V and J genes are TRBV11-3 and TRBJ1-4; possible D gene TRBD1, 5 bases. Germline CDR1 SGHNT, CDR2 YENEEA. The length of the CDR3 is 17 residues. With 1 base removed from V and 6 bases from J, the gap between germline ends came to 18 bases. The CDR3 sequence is CASSLGLLDSYYEKLFF. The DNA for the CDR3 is TGTGCCAGCAGCTTAGGCCTCCTAGACAGTTACTATGAAAAACTGTTTTTT.

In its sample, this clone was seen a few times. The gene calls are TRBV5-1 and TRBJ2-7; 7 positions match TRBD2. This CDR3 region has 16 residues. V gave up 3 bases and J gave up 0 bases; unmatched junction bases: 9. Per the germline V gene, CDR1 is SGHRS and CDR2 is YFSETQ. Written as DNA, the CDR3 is TGCGCCAGCAGCTGGGCTAGCGGCTCCAGCTCCTACGAGCAGTACTTC. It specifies CASSWASGSSSYEQYF.

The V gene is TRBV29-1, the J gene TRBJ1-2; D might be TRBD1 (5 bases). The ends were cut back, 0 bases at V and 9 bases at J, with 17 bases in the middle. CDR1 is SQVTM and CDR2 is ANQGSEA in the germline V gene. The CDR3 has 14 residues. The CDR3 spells CSVEEEVQGFSYTF. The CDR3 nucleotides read TGCAGCGTTGAAGAGGAAGTCCAGGGTTTCAGCTACACCTTC.

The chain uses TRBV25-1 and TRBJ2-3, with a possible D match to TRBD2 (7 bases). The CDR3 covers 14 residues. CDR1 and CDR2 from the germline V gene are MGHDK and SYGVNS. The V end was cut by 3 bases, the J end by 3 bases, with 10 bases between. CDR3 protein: CASSERGHTDTQYF. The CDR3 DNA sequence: TGTGCCAGCAGTGAGCGGGGGCATACAGATACGCAGTATTTT. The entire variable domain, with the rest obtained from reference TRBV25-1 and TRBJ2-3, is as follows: EADIYQTPRYLVIGTGKKITLECSQTMGHDKMYWYQQDPGMELHLIHYSYGVNSTEKGDLSSESTVSRIRTEHFPLTLESARPSHTSQYLCASSERGHTDTQYFGPGTRLTVL.

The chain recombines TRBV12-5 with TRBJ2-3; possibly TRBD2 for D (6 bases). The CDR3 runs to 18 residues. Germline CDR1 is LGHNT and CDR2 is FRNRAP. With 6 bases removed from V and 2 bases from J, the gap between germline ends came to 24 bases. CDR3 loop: CASGHSRDGSSDTDTQYF. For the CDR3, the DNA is TGTGCTAGTGGCCATAGCCGGGACGGATCTAGCGACACAGATACGCAGTATTTT.

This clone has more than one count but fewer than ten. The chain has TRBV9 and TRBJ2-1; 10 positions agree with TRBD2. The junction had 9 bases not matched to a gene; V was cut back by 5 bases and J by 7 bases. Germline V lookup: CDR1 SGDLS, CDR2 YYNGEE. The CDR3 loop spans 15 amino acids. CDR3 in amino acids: CASRSSGGWGNEQFF. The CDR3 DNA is TGTGCCAGCAGGTCTAGCGGGGGCTGGGGGAATGAGCAGTTCTTC.

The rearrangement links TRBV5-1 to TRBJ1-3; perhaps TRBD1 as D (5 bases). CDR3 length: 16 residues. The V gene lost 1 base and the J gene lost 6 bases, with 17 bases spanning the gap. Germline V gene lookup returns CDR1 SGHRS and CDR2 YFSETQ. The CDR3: CASSLRWTPEENTIYF. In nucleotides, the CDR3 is TGCGCCAGCAGCTTGCGATGGACACCCGAAGAAAACACCATATATTTT.

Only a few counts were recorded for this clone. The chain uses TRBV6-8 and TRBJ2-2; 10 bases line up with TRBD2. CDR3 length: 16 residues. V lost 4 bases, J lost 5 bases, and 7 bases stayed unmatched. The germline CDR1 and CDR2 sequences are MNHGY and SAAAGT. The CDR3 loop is CASSFLAGVETGELFF. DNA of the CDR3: TGTGCCAGCAGTTTTCTAGCGGGAGTTGAAACCGGGGAGCTGTTTTTT.

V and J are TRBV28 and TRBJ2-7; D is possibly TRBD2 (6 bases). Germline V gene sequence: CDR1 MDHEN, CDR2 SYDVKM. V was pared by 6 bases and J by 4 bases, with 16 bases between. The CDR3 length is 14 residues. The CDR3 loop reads CASRIPGLAYEQYF. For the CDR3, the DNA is TGTGCCAGCAGAATACCGGGACTGGCATACGAGCAGTACTTC. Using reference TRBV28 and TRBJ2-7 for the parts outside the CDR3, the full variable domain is DVKVTQSSRYLVKRTGEKVFLECVQDMDHENMFWYRQDPGLGLRLIYFSYDVKMKEKGDIPEGYSVSREKKERFSLILESASTNQTSMYLCASRIPGLAYEQYFGPGTRLTVT.

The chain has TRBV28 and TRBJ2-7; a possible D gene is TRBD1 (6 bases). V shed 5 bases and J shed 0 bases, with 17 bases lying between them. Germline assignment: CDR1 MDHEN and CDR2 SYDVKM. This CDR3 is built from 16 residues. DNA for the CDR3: TGTGCCAGCAGTGAGCCCCGGGACACTGGCTCCTACGAGCAGTACTTC. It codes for CASSEPRDTGSYEQYF.

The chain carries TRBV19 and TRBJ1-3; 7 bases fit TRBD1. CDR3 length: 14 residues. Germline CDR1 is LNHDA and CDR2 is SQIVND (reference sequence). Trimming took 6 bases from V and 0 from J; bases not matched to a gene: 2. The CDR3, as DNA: TGTGCCAGTAGAGACAGGGTCTCTGGAAACACCATATATTTT. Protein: CASRDRVSGNTIYF.

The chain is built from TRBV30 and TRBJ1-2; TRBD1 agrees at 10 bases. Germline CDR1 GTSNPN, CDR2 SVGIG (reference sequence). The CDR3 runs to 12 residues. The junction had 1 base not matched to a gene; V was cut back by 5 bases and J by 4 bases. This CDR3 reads CAWRDRGYGYTF. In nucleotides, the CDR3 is TGTGCCTGGCGGGACAGGGGCTATGGCTACACCTTC.

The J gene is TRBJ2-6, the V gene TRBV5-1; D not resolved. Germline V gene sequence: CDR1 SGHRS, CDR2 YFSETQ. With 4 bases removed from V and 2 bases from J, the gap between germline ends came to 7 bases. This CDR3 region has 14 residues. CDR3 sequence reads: CASSGVAGANVLTF. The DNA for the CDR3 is TGCGCCAGCAGCGGTGTTGCTGGGGCCAACGTCCTGACTTTC.

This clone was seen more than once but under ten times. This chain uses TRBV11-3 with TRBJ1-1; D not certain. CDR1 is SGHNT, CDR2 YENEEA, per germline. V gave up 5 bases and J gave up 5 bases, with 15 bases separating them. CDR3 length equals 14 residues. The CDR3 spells CASSLTDSRTEAFF. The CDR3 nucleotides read TGTGCCAGCAGCCTAACAGACTCGAGGACTGAAGCTTTCTTT.

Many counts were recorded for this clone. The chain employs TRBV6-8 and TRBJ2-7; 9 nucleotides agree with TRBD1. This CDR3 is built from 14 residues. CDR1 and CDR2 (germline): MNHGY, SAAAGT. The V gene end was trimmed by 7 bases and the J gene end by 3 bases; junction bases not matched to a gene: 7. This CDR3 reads CASTRTGVSYEQYF. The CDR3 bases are TGTGCCAGCACACGGACAGGGGTTAGCTACGAGCAGTACTTC.

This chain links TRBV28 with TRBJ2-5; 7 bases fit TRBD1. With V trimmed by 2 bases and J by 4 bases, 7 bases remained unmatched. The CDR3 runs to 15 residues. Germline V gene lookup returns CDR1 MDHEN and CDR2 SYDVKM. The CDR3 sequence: CASSLVDRARETQYF. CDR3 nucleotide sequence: TGTGCCAGCAGTTTAGTAGACAGGGCACGAGAGACCCAGTACTTC.

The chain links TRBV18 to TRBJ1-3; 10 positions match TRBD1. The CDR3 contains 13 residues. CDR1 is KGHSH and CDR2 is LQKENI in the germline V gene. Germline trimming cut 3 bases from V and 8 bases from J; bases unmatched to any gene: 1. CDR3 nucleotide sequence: TGTGCCAGCTCACCCGGGACAGGGGACACCATATATTTT. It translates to CASSPGTGDTIYF.

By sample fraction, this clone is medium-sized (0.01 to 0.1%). Here the CDR3 DNA reads TGTGCCAGCAGCCCACGGACAGGGCCGAGCTCCTACGAGCAGTACTTC. Its protein product is CASSPRTGPSSYEQYF. The rearrangement uses TRBV11-3 and TRBJ2-7; 8 bases align to TRBD1. Germline CDR1 and CDR2: SGHNT and YENEEA. This CDR3 region has 16 residues. The trim removed 5 bases at V and 0 bases at J, leaving 9 bases unmatched.

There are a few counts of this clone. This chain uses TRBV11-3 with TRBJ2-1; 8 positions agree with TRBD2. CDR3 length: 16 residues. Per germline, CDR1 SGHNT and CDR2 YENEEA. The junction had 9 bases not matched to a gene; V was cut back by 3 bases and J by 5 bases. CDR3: CASSLAVAGGNNEQFF. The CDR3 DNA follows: TGTGCCAGCAGCTTGGCTGTCGCGGGAGGTAACAATGAGCAGTTCTTC.